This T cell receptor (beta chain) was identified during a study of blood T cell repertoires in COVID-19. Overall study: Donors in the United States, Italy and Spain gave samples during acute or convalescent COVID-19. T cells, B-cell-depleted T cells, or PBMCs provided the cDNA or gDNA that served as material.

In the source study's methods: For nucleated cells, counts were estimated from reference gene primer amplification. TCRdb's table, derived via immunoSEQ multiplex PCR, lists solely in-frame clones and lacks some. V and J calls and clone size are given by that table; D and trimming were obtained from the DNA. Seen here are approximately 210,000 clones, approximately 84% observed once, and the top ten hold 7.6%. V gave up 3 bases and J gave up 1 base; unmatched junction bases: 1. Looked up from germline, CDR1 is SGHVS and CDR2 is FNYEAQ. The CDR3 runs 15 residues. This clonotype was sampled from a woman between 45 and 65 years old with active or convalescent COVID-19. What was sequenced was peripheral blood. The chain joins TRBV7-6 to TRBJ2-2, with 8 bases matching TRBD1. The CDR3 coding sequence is TGTGCCAGCAGCTTCGGGACAGGGAACACCGGGGAGCTGTTTTTT. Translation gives CASSFGTGNTGELFF. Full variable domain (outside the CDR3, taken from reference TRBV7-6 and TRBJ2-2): GAGVSQSPRYKVTKRGQDVALRCDPISGHVSLYWYRQALGQGPEFLTYFNYEAQQDKSGLPNDRFSAERPEGSISTLTIQRTEQRDSAMYRCASSFGTGNTGELFFGEGSRLTVL.